Given below is one TCR beta chain in context. The antigen is undetermined. Germline lookup yields CDR1 SGHNT and CDR2 YENEEA. This CDR3 is built from 15 residues. V was pared by 5 bases and J by 2 bases, with 15 bases between. This specimen belongs to a study of T cell responses to AZD1222 COVID-19 vaccine. Broader study findings: Receipt of two AZD1222 doses was followed by a rise in Spike-specific TCR breadth and depth. White British ancestry dominated among donors, who included more females, and clonal diversity was possibly underestimated.

Sequenced by immunoSEQ multiplex PCR; TCRdb stores in-frame clones only, minus some. The sample consists of around 140,000 clones, 91% of them appearing once. Source: peripheral blood, taken 28 days after the second AZD1222 dose. The receptor comes from an adult who received the AZD1222 COVID-19 vaccine. The J gene is TRBJ2-5, the V gene TRBV11-3; a possible D gene is TRBD1 (7 bases). The CDR3 nucleotides are TGTGCCAGCAGCCCCTGGCGGGACAGTCAAGAGACCCAGTACTTC. Translating gives CASSPWRDSQETQYF.